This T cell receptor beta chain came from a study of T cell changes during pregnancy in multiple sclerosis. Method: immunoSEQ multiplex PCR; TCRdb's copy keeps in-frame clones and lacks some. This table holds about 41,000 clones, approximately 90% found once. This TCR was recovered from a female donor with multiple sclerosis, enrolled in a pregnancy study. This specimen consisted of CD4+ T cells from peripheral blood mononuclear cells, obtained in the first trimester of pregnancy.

The DNA for the CDR3 is TGTGCCAGCATTGCGACCCCAACAGGGGATCAGCAGTACTTC. Translation: CASIATPTGDQQYF. This chain joins TRBV2 and TRBJ2-7, with TRBD1 matching over 7 bases. Germline lookup yields CDR1 SNHLY and CDR2 FYNNEI. Trimming at V came to 7 bases and at J to 8 bases, leaving 14 bases not matched to a gene. CDR3 length: 14 residues. Supplemented by reference TRBV2 and TRBJ2-7, the full variable domain reads EPEVTQTPSHQVTQMGQEVILRCVPISNHLYFYWYRQILGQKVEFLVSFYNNEISEKSEIFDDQFSVERPDGSNFTLKIRSTKLEDSAMYFCASIATPTGDQQYFGPGTRLTVT.